The count of the clone carrying this T cell receptor beta chain is one. This sample is part of a study of blood T cell repertoires in COVID-19. Study in general: COVID-19 samples from acute and convalescent phases originated in the United States, Italy and Spain. PBMCs, B-cell-depleted T cells, or T cells were the source of the cDNA or gDNA that made up the material.

Patients of the Seattle cohort, enrolled during active infection, were followed longitudinally. This CDR3 has 13 residues. Germline loops: CDR1 SGHRS, CDR2 YFSETQ. The V and J ends lost 0 bases and 2 bases respectively, with 5 bases between them. In the original workflow: Amplification of reference gene primers was used by the study to estimate nucleated cell counts. Method: immunoSEQ multiplex PCR; TCRdb's copy keeps in-frame clones and lacks some. The DNA gave D and trimming, while V, J and clone size come from that table. The sample records 400,000 to 450,000 clones, approximately 88% being singletons.

The sequence came from a woman between 50 and 59 years old with COVID-19, enrolled during active disease. The chain joins TRBV5-1 to TRBJ1-2, with D unclear. Sequenced input: peripheral blood. The CDR3 nucleotides read TGCGCCAGCAGCTTGGCACAGAACTATGGCTACACCTTC. The encoded protein is CASSLAQNYGYTF.